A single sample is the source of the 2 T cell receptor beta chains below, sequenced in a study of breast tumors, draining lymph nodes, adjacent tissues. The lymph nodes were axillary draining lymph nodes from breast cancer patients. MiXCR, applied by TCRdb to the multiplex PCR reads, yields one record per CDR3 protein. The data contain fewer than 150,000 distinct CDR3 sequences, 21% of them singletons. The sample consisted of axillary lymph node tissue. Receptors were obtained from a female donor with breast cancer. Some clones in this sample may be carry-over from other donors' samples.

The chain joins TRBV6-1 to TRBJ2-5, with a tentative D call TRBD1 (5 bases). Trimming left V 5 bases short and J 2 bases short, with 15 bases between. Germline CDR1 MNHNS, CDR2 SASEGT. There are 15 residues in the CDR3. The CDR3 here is CASSQSQGRQETQYF. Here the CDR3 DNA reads TGTGCCAGCAGTCAAAGCCAGGGTCGGCAAGAGACCCAGTACTTC.

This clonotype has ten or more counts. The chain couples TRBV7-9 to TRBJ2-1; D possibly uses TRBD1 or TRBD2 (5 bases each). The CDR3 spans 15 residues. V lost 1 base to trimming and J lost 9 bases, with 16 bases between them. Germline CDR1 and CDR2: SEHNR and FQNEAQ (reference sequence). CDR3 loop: CASSLGLRERGEQFF. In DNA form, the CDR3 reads TGTGCCAGCAGCTTAGGTTTGAGGGAGAGGGGTGAGCAGTTCTTC.